Listed below are T cell receptor beta chains from one sample, sequenced in a study of blood T cell repertoires in COVID-19. This table comes from immunoSEQ multiplex PCR, and its TCRdb copy is limited to in-frame clones, with some not included. This table has 200,000 or so clones, more than 75% appearing once. Sequencing input: peripheral blood. Every receptor here comes from a person between 65 and 80 years old with COVID-19, enrolled during active disease. Both conserved end residues are trimmed from each CDR3. Fields, in order: D gene, V gene, J gene, CDR3 protein. The D gene is left open where the match is weak.

D gene: TRBD2
V gene: TRBV11-3
J gene: TRBJ2-1
CDR3 protein: ASSLASGSEQF

D gene: -
V gene: TRBV11-2
J gene: TRBJ1-3
CDR3 protein: ASSLGHTSGNTIY

D gene: -
V gene: TRBV4-2
J gene: TRBJ2-7
CDR3 protein: ASSQEWTGRYEQY

D gene: -
V gene: TRBV18
J gene: TRBJ1-5
CDR3 protein: ASSPTGGETQH

D gene: TRBD1
V gene: TRBV7-2
J gene: TRBJ2-3
CDR3 protein: ASSGQGTDTQY

D gene: -
V gene: TRBV3-1/TRBV3-2
J gene: TRBJ1-5
CDR3 protein: ASSLFGQPQH

D gene: -
V gene: TRBV7-3
J gene: TRBJ2-7
CDR3 protein: ASSLQPGGAFYEQY

D gene: -
V gene: TRBV11-2
J gene: TRBJ1-6
CDR3 protein: ASSRGLDFSPLH

D gene: -
V gene: TRBV21-1
J gene: TRBJ2-1
CDR3 protein: ASRDRQGGYNEQF

D gene: -
V gene: TRBV11-2
J gene: TRBJ1-1
CDR3 protein: ASSSRMEAF

D gene: TRBD2
V gene: TRBV7-9
J gene: TRBJ2-5
CDR3 protein: ASSLITSEQETQY

D gene: -
V gene: TRBV7-8
J gene: TRBJ2-5
CDR3 protein: ASSSTGGVIPRQETQY

D gene: -
V gene: TRBV3-1/TRBV3-2
J gene: TRBJ1-5
CDR3 protein: ASSQDGGVRGGSNQPQH

D gene: TRBD1
V gene: TRBV5-6
J gene: TRBJ1-5
CDR3 protein: ASSQGQKNQPQH

D gene: TRBD1
V gene: TRBV7-9
J gene: TRBJ1-4
CDR3 protein: ASSPSGQGNEKLF

D gene: TRBD2
V gene: TRBV7-3
J gene: TRBJ2-3
CDR3 protein: ASSHSSGRGGADTQY

D gene: -
V gene: TRBV6-5
J gene: TRBJ2-2
CDR3 protein: ASSLLGSTGELF

D gene: -
V gene: TRBV25-1
J gene: TRBJ1-1
CDR3 protein: ASSGAGENTEAF

D gene: TRBD1
V gene: TRBV18
J gene: TRBJ2-2
CDR3 protein: ASSRLSGQGANTGELF

D gene: -
V gene: TRBV18
J gene: TRBJ2-7
CDR3 protein: ASSPDSYEQY

D gene: -
V gene: TRBV28
J gene: TRBJ2-7
CDR3 protein: ASSSWKSTGRNEQY

D gene: TRBD2
V gene: TRBV9
J gene: TRBJ2-1
CDR3 protein: ASNDPFGMGEGNNEQF

D gene: TRBD2
V gene: TRBV28
J gene: TRBJ2-7
CDR3 protein: ASRKAGGGYEQY

D gene: -
V gene: TRBV6-1
J gene: TRBJ2-3
CDR3 protein: ASSEATGRDTQY

D gene: -
V gene: TRBV4-3
J gene: TRBJ1-1
CDR3 protein: ASSQDPGRAAF

D gene: -
V gene: TRBV30
J gene: TRBJ2-7
CDR3 protein: AWSAGYEQY

D gene: -
V gene: TRBV9
J gene: TRBJ2-1
CDR3 protein: ASSRSGDSSYNEQF

D gene: -
V gene: TRBV7-2
J gene: TRBJ1-5
CDR3 protein: ASSAQWAGNQPQH

D gene: TRBD2
V gene: TRBV5-4
J gene: TRBJ2-5
CDR3 protein: ASSGRSGEETQY

D gene: -
V gene: TRBV7-9
J gene: TRBJ2-2
CDR3 protein: ASSLEQAGELF

D gene: -
V gene: TRBV19
J gene: TRBJ1-2
CDR3 protein: ASSLTGLNNYGYT

D gene: -
V gene: TRBV5-1
J gene: TRBJ1-2
CDR3 protein: ASSKDTSNYGYT

D gene: -
V gene: TRBV5-6
J gene: TRBJ1-3
CDR3 protein: ASSLGGPSSGNTIY

D gene: -
V gene: TRBV12-3/TRBV12-4
J gene: TRBJ1-6
CDR3 protein: ASSPTAESPLH

D gene: -
V gene: TRBV20-1
J gene: TRBJ2-1
CDR3 protein: SAAGQFEQF

D gene: -
V gene: TRBV28
J gene: TRBJ2-7
CDR3 protein: ASSPLSMRGGREQY

D gene: -
V gene: TRBV4-3
J gene: TRBJ1-2
CDR3 protein: ASSLGRVPGGYT

D gene: -
V gene: TRBV5-5
J gene: TRBJ2-5
CDR3 protein: ASSKGAELQETQY

D gene: -
V gene: TRBV28
J gene: TRBJ1-1
CDR3 protein: ASSLSGTRTEAF

D gene: TRBD1
V gene: TRBV19
J gene: TRBJ1-1
CDR3 protein: ASSARQGVLEAF

D gene: -
V gene: TRBV5-6
J gene: TRBJ2-5
CDR3 protein: ASSQRGTQY

D gene: -
V gene: TRBV2
J gene: TRBJ1-5
CDR3 protein: ASRTDNQPQH

D gene: TRBD2
V gene: TRBV7-9
J gene: TRBJ2-7
CDR3 protein: ASSLTSGSSSEQY

D gene: -
V gene: TRBV12-3/TRBV12-4
J gene: TRBJ1-5
CDR3 protein: ASSFGGVRH

D gene: TRBD2
V gene: TRBV5-4
J gene: TRBJ2-2
CDR3 protein: ASSFRSGGNTGELF

D gene: -
V gene: TRBV5-1
J gene: TRBJ1-1
CDR3 protein: ASMEGPGTEAF

D gene: -
V gene: TRBV19
J gene: TRBJ1-1
CDR3 protein: ASSIISQGIYNTEAF

D gene: -
V gene: TRBV2
J gene: TRBJ2-7
CDR3 protein: ASSVVGGYEQY

D gene: TRBD2
V gene: TRBV7-9
J gene: TRBJ2-3
CDR3 protein: ASSPMGRATDTQY

D gene: TRBD2
V gene: TRBV25-1
J gene: TRBJ2-3
CDR3 protein: ASSEWRGGLTDTQY

D gene: -
V gene: TRBV9
J gene: TRBJ2-3
CDR3 protein: ASSVGGVGMLH

D gene: -
V gene: TRBV9
J gene: TRBJ2-7
CDR3 protein: ASSVVPDLSSYEQY

D gene: -
V gene: TRBV27
J gene: TRBJ1-2
CDR3 protein: ASSPILGGKGGYT

D gene: -
V gene: TRBV10-3
J gene: TRBJ2-2
CDR3 protein: AIRQDRPGELF

D gene: TRBD1
V gene: TRBV29-1
J gene: TRBJ1-2
CDR3 protein: SARDRAPSRYGYT

D gene: TRBD1
V gene: TRBV30
J gene: TRBJ2-1
CDR3 protein: AWGPDRVMSNEQF

D gene: -
V gene: TRBV27
J gene: TRBJ2-7
CDR3 protein: ASSYGAYYEQY

D gene: -
V gene: TRBV6-5
J gene: TRBJ2-5
CDR3 protein: ASIRAGVQETQY

D gene: TRBD1
V gene: TRBV6-5
J gene: TRBJ1-2
CDR3 protein: ASSPDRGHGYT